Listed here are 21 T cell receptor beta chains from one sample, sequenced in a study of control samples from healthy donors and cancer patients. The table came from immunoSEQ multiplex PCR; TCRdb's copy has only in-frame clones and leaves some out. The repertoire holds 60,000 or so clones, with about 96% as singletons. What was sequenced was blood. Receptor source: a woman younger than 30 in good health.

The chain employs TRBV18 and TRBJ1-1, with D hard to call. The CDR3 loop spans 12 amino acids. V was trimmed by 5 bases and J by 7 bases, leaving 11 bases between them. Looked up from germline, CDR1 is KGHSH and CDR2 is LQKENI. The CDR3 spells CASSAEGIEAFF. The CDR3 coding sequence is TGTGCCAGCTCAGCGGAAGGCATTGAAGCTTTCTTT.

This clone was detected once. The CDR3 region has the DNA TGTGCCAGCAGCCTTGATAATCAGCCCCAGCATTTT. Amino acids: CASSLDNQPQHF. The chain has TRBV5-4 and TRBJ1-5, with no clear D. The CDR3 covers 12 residues. Germline V gene data show CDR1 as SGHNT and CDR2 as YYREEE (reference sequence). V gave up 4 bases and J gave up 4 bases, with 6 bases separating them.

The chain links TRBV12-3 or TRBV12-4 to TRBJ1-2, with D tentatively TRBD1 (5 bases). The CDR3 length is 13 residues. The V end was cut by 5 bases, the J end by 5 bases, with 12 bases between. This CDR3 reads CASSPQTVYGYTF. CDR3 nucleotide sequence: TGTGCCAGCAGTCCACAGACAGTTTATGGCTACACCTTC.

J is TRBJ1-1 and V is TRBV5-8; D is ambiguous. The CDR3 spans 14 residues. V lost 0 bases, J lost 11 bases, and 17 bases lay in between. Germline V gene sequence: CDR1 SGHTS, CDR2 YDEGEE. CDR3 residues: CASSLADFQNGAFF. The CDR3, as DNA: TGTGCCAGCAGCTTGGCGGACTTCCAAAACGGGGCTTTCTTT.

The gene calls are TRBV3-1 (or the pseudogene TRBV3-2) and TRBJ2-3; 10 bases are shared with TRBD2. After removal of 6 bases from V and 4 bases from J, the junction contained 10 bases not matched to a gene. The V gene's germline CDR1 is LGHDT and CDR2 YNNKEL (reference sequence). This CDR3 spans 16 amino acids. CDR3 sequence reads: CASRRKAGGNPDTQYF. The CDR3 DNA reads TGTGCCAGCAGGCGCAAAGCGGGGGGGAACCCAGATACGCAGTATTTT.

This chain joins TRBV4-1 and TRBJ2-2; 9 nucleotides line up with TRBD2. CDR3 size: 15 residues. V lost 5 bases to trimming and J lost 6 bases; unmatched junction nucleotides: 7. Germline-derived CDR1 and CDR2 are MGHRA and YSYEKL. In DNA, the CDR3 is TGCGCCAGCAGCACCGGGCGGGGGGGCCCCGGGGAGCTGTTTTTT. As protein: CASSTGRGGPGELFF.

V gene TRBV6-5 combines with J gene TRBJ1-5; no firm D call. CDR3 length: 15 residues. V lost 0 bases and J 6 bases, leaving 12 bases between the germline ends. Per the germline V gene, CDR1 is MNHEY and CDR2 is SVGAGI. CDR3 nucleotide sequence: TGTGCCAGCAGTTACTCGAGAGGGCTGAGTCAGCCCCAGCATTTT. Translated: CASSYSRGLSQPQHF.

This chain joins TRBV1 and TRBJ1-5; no DNA check was done on the table's D call, TRBD1. TRBV1 is a documented pseudogene. The CDR3 consists of 17 residues. Here the CDR3 reads CTSSQDFLTGCNQPQHF. CDR3 nucleotides: TGCACCAGCAGCCAAGATTTTCTCACAGGGTGCAATCAGCCCCAGCATTTT.

The chain links TRBV7-8 to TRBJ1-2, with D possibly being TRBD1 (6 bases). Germline CDR1 reads SGHVS; CDR2 reads FQNEAQ. Between the trimmed V and J ends, which lost 3 bases and 1 base, there was a span of 9 bases. This CDR3 spans 14 amino acids. CDR3 nucleotide sequence: TGTGCCAGCAGCTTGACAGGCTATAACTATGGCTACACCTTC. It translates to CASSLTGYNYGYTF.

The chain combines TRBV19 with TRBJ2-1; 11 bases map to TRBD2. The V gene end was trimmed by 3 bases and the J gene end by 0 bases; junction bases not matched to a gene: 7. There are 18 residues in the CDR3. Germline CDR1 and CDR2: LNHDA and SQIVND (reference sequence). The CDR3 loop is CASSMGSGGASSYNEQFF. CDR3 nucleotide sequence: TGTGCCAGTAGTATGGGTAGCGGGGGGGCGAGCTCCTACAATGAGCAGTTCTTC.

This chain links TRBV7-6 with TRBJ1-3; D may be TRBD1 (5 bases). CDR3 size: 15 residues. Germline V gene lookup returns CDR1 SGHVS and CDR2 FNYEAQ. The V end was cut by 1 base, the J end by 4 bases, with 11 bases between. The CDR3, as DNA: TGTGCCAGCAGCTTAGAACGGGGGAGAGGAAACACCATATATTTT. Residues: CASSLERGRGNTIYF.

J is TRBJ1-1 and V is TRBV29-1; 7 bases match TRBD1. Germline loops: CDR1 SQVTM, CDR2 ANQGSEA. V lost 6 bases to trimming and J lost 7 bases; unmatched junction nucleotides: 17. The CDR3 spans 15 residues. The CDR3 DNA is TGCAGCGTCTCCGGACAGGTAACCCCTGGGGGTGAAGCTTTCTTT. This codes for CSVSGQVTPGGEAFF.

This sequence joins TRBV11-2 and TRBJ2-4; tentative D call: TRBD2 (6 bases). V lost 5 bases and J 6 bases, leaving 14 bases between the germline ends. Looked up from germline, CDR1 is SGHAT and CDR2 is FQNNGV. This CDR3 has 14 residues. CDR3 protein: CASSPREPGNIQYF. The CDR3 coding sequence is TGTGCCAGCAGCCCCCGGGAGCCCGGAAACATTCAGTACTTC. Looking up the rest from reference TRBV11-2 and TRBJ2-4 gives the full variable domain: EAGVAQSPRYKIIEKRQSVAFWCNPISGHATLYWYQQILGQGPKLLIQFQNNGVVDDSQLPKDRFSAERLKGVDSTLKIQPAKLEDSAVYLCASSPREPGNIQYFGAGTRLSVL.

The chain carries TRBV10-3 and TRBJ2-5; D is unclear. Germline assignment: CDR1 ENHRY and CDR2 SYGVKD. V dropped 8 bases and J dropped 7 bases, with 11 bases sitting between them. The CDR3 sequence is 11 residues long. CDR3 bases: TGTGCCATCTCCTCCCTGGGGACCCAGTACTTC. Amino acid sequence: CAISSLGTQYF.

The J gene is TRBJ1-4, the V gene TRBV6-5, with 7 bases identical to TRBD1. Germline V gene lookup returns CDR1 MNHEY and CDR2 SVGAGI. The CDR3 has 12 residues. Trimming took 10 bases from V and 4 from J; bases not matched to a gene: 3. CDR3 in DNA: TGTGCCAAAAGACAGGGTAATGAAAAACTGTTTTTT. As protein: CAKRQGNEKLFF.

The gene calls are TRBV13 and TRBJ2-1; possible D gene TRBD2, 7 bases. The V end was cut by 0 bases, the J end by 1 base, with 13 bases between. Per the germline V gene, CDR1 is PRHDT and CDR2 is FYEKMQ (reference sequence). This CDR3 comprises 17 residues. In nucleotides, the CDR3 is TGTGCCAGCAGCTTAGGCCCTGGGAGGGGGTCCTACAATGAGCAGTTCTTC. Protein sequence: CASSLGPGRGSYNEQFF.

The chain joins TRBV5-8 to TRBJ1-2; D unresolved. V dropped 0 bases and J dropped 5 bases, with 14 bases sitting between them. The CDR3 is 15 amino acids. CDR1 and CDR2 from the germline V gene are SGHTS and YDEGEE. CDR3 nucleotides: TGTGCCAGCAGCTTGGTTGCGGGATCGAAATATGGCTACACCTTC. Protein sequence: CASSLVAGSKYGYTF. Based on the CDR3 plus reference TRBV5-8 and TRBJ1-2, the full variable domain is EAGVTQSPTHLIKTRGQQATLRCSPISGHTSVYWYQQALGLGLQFLLWYDEGEERNRGNFPPRFSGRQFPNYSSELNVNALELEDSALYLCASSLVAGSKYGYTFGSGTRLTVV.

The chain combines TRBV5-6 with TRBJ1-2, with a possible D match to TRBD1 (5 bases). CDR1 is SGHDT and CDR2 is YYEEEE in the germline V gene. The V gene lost 7 bases and the J gene lost 4 bases, with 17 bases spanning the gap. CDR3 length: 14 amino acids. CDR3: CASFVKQDPYGYTF. The CDR3 bases are TGTGCCAGCTTCGTGAAACAGGATCCCTATGGCTACACCTTC.

The chain employs TRBV28 and TRBJ1-1; D is perhaps TRBD1 (5 bases). V was trimmed by 1 base and J by 0 bases, leaving 15 bases between them. Germline V gene data show CDR1 as MDHEN and CDR2 as SYDVKM. This CDR3 region has 17 residues. The CDR3 is CASSLFGATNMNTEAFF. For the CDR3, the DNA is TGTGCCAGCAGTTTATTCGGGGCGACCAACATGAACACTGAAGCTTTCTTT.

The chain has TRBV6-5 and TRBJ1-1; no clear D. Germline V gene sequence: CDR1 MNHEY, CDR2 SVGAGI. This CDR3 comprises 14 residues. V gave up 2 bases and J gave up 0 bases, with 7 bases separating them. CDR3 protein: CASSYVQMNTEAFF. DNA of the CDR3: TGTGCCAGCAGTTACGTGCAGATGAACACTGAAGCTTTCTTT.

The genes are TRBV14 and TRBJ1-2; 8 positions match TRBD1. The CDR3 extends over 15 amino acids. With 7 bases clipped from V and 2 bases from J, the junction kept 9 bases outside the gene matches. In germline, CDR1 is SGHDN, CDR2 FVKESK. CDR3 sequence reads: CASTKTGTGNYGYTF. CDR3 DNA sequence: TGTGCCAGCACAAAGACCGGGACAGGAAACTATGGCTACACCTTC. Supplemented by reference TRBV14 and TRBJ1-2, the full variable domain reads EAGVTQFPSHSVIEKGQTVTLRCDPISGHDNLYWYRRVMGKEIKFLLHFVKESKQDESGMPNNRFLAERTGGTYSTLKVQPAELEDSGVYFCASTKTGTGNYGYTFGSGTRLTVV.